Given below is one T cell receptor (beta chain) in context. This clone was seen many times. Its specific antigen is unknown. No base quality information exists; no much larger clone differs at one position. This sample was included in a study of metastatic and nonmetastatic thyroid tumors (dated by TCRdb to 2020 to 2021). For the study in its entirety: Repertoires were compared across peripheral blood and tumor or nodule tissue samples from malignant and benign thyroid patients. General study outcomes and caveats: In both blood and tumor samples, malignant tumors were reported to have significantly higher TCR beta diversity than benign nodules.

As encoded in the germline V gene (reference sequence), CDR1 is SGHNT while CDR2 is YYREEE. From the cysteine through the phenylalanine, the CDR3 covers 20 amino acids. Only the CDR3 portion is preserved as DNA: 60 bases, with reading frame beginning at the first base. Deletion took 0 bases off V and 1 base off J, with a span of 23 bases between the germline ends. Library preparation was by PCR. The sequencing machine was an Illumina HiSeq 4000. The TCR beta-chain CDR3 region of each patient was profiled by high-throughput sequencing. The study's own analysis went as follows. A classifier to discriminate distant-metastatic papillary thyroid cancer patients was built from CDR3 differences across clinicopathological groups. Repertoire diversity was assessed with the Shannon index, and tumor-blood repertoire similarity with the Morisita-Horn index. Starting from the raw public reads, TCRdb applied fastp trimming at Q25, assembled clones with MiXCR and retained in-frame beta chains. It is TCRdb's table, rather than the study itself, that gives the V and J calls and clone size. The sample profile shows roughly 30,000 clones; about 17% of them were found once. The ten largest clones capture approximately 4.5% of the sample.

Before undergoing thyroid surgery, none of the patients had been given any kind of treatment. The study retrospectively analysed patient clinical samples collected from about 2012 to 2019 using T-cell receptor beta sequencing. This receptor was taken from a female donor with papillary thyroid cancer or a benign thyroid nodule (not recorded which). Some clones in this sample may be carry-over from other donors' samples. The chain joins TRBV5-4 to TRBJ1-5, and TRBD1 may be the D gene, going by 6 matching bases. The material sequenced was blood. The DNA sequence is TGTGCCAGCAGCTTGGGGGACACCTTAGTGGGTTTGTGGAGCAATCAGCCCCAGCATTTT. Translated, it reads CASSLGDTLVGLWSNQPQHF.